The rows below give T cell receptor beta chains drawn from one sample of a study of shared clonotypes between healthy human individuals. Sequencing used immunoSEQ multiplex PCR; TCRdb keeps in-frame clones, though not all of them. The sample gives some 1.1 million clones, approximately 75% of which show up once; almost 0.9% is in the top ten. Sequenced sample: memory CD4+ T cells from PBMCs. These receptors all come from a man aged 18-30 years in good health. Some clones in this sample may be carry-over from other donors' samples. Both conserved end residues are part of each CDR3. Fields, in order: J gene, D gene, V gene, clone size, CDR3 protein, CDR3 DNA. D genes are given only for firm matches. Size is stated for part of the rows, as once, few or many counts, or as a class when the clone is expanded.

TRBJ2-7,TRBD1,TRBV6-5,NA,CASSPGTGSREQYF,TGTGCCAGCAGCCCCGGGACAGGGAGTCGGGAGCAGTACTTC
TRBJ1-2,NA,TRBV5-4,NA,CASSPPPLNYGYTF,TGTGCCAGCAGCCCCCCGCCTCTCAACTATGGCTACACCTTC
TRBJ2-7,TRBD2,TRBV5-1,NA,CASSLGSGGSYEQYF,TGCGCCAGCAGCTTGGGTAGCGGGGGATCCTACGAGCAGTACTTC
TRBJ2-7,TRBD1,TRBV6-1,NA,CASSRRGQGGREQYF,TGTGCCAGCAGTAGAAGGGGACAGGGGGGTCGCGAGCAGTACTTC
TRBJ2-1,TRBD2,TRBV19,NA,CASSIPLAGVNEQFF,TGTGCCAGTAGTATTCCCCTAGCGGGAGTGAATGAGCAGTTCTTC
TRBJ2-7,NA,TRBV19,NA,CASSIDHRGEASYEQYF,TGTGCCAGTAGTATAGATCACCGGGGAGAGGCTTCCTACGAGCAGTACTTC
TRBJ1-6,NA,TRBV5-4,NA,CASSQRTELSPLHF,TGTGCCAGCAGCCAACGGACAGAACTTTCACCCCTCCACTTT
TRBJ2-1,NA,TRBV10-1,few,CASSSPAGRGYNEQFF,TGCGCCAGCAGCTCCCCCGCCGGGAGAGGCTACAATGAGCAGTTCTTC
TRBJ2-3,NA,TRBV7-8,NA,CASRPLAADTQYF,TGTGCCAGCAGGCCCCTTGCGGCAGATACGCAGTATTTT
TRBJ1-2,NA,TRBV30,NA,CAWNRQNYGYTF,TGTGCCTGGAACAGGCAAAACTATGGCTACACCTTC
TRBJ2-3,TRBD1,TRBV7-9,NA,CASSSGTGGTDTQYF,TGTGCCAGCAGCTCGGGGACAGGGGGCACAGATACGCAGTATTTT
TRBJ2-6,NA,TRBV7-3,NA,CASSGTSGANVLTF,TGTGCCAGCAGCGGGACCTCTGGGGCCAACGTCCTGACTTTC
TRBJ2-7,NA,TRBV6-1,once,CASRRAGDEQYF,TGTGCCAGCAGGAGGGCAGGGGACGAGCAGTACTTC
TRBJ2-5,NA,TRBV6-6,NA,CASSYGDALGGHF,TGTGCCAGCAGTTACGGGGATGCGTTGGGGGGCCACTTC
TRBJ1-5,NA,TRBV25-1,NA,CASSVRRVQPQHF,TGTGCCAGCAGTGTTAGAAGGGTTCAGCCCCAGCATTTT
TRBJ1-5,NA,TRBV30,few,CAWSVLDYQPQHF,TGTGCCTGGAGTGTACTCGACTATCAGCCCCAGCATTTT
TRBJ2-5,TRBD2,TRBV27,few,CASSQKRGGGFQETQYF,TGTGCCAGCAGTCAAAAACGCGGGGGGGGATTTCAAGAGACCCAGTACTTC
TRBJ2-2,NA,TRBV14,NA,CASSPQTVGELFF,TGTGCCAGCAGCCCCCAGACTGTCGGGGAGCTGTTTTTT
TRBJ2-5,TRBD1,TRBV5-1,NA,CASSSGTAETQYF,TGCGCCAGCAGCTCCGGGACAGCAGAGACCCAGTACTTC
TRBJ2-1,TRBD2,TRBV28,NA,CASSLLAAGNNEQFF,TGTGCCAGCAGTTTACTAGCGGCAGGAAACAATGAGCAGTTCTTC
TRBJ1-2,NA,TRBV5-1,NA,CASSLGTAQNYGYTF,TGCGCCAGCAGCTTGGGGACAGCCCAAAACTATGGCTACACCTTC
TRBJ2-2,NA,TRBV6-5,few,CASSALLGGELFF,TGTGCCAGCAGTGCCCTTTTGGGCGGGGAGCTGTTTTTT
TRBJ2-1,NA,TRBV7-6,few,CASSSVGRGHEQFF,TGTGCCAGCAGCTCCGTAGGGAGGGGGCATGAGCAGTTCTTC
TRBJ2-5,TRBD2,TRBV27,NA,CASSPSGIATQYF,TGTGCCAGCAGTCCTAGCGGGATTGCGACCCAGTACTTC
TRBJ2-7,NA,TRBV4-2,NA,CASSLSYEQYF,TGTGCCAGCAGTCTCTCTTACGAGCAGTACTTC
TRBJ2-2,TRBD1,TRBV18,NA,CASVPGQGYTGELFF,TGTGCCAGCGTACCGGGACAGGGGTACACCGGGGAGCTGTTTTTT
TRBJ1-1,NA,TRBV5-1,NA,CASSQGGGEAFF,TGCGCCAGCAGCCAAGGTGGGGGTGAAGCTTTCTTT
TRBJ1-5,NA,TRBV21-1,NA,CASSPGQAADQPQHF,TGTGCCAGCAGCCCCGGACAAGCCGCCGATCAGCCCCAGCATTTT
TRBJ1-2,TRBD1,TRBV28,NA,CASSPPGQGVSNTF,TGTGCCAGCAGCCCCCCGGGACAGGGAGTTAGTAACACCTTC
TRBJ2-1,TRBD1,TRBV29-1,few,CSVGKTPDRGLNEQFF,TGCAGCGTTGGGAAGACCCCGGACAGGGGGCTCAATGAGCAGTTCTTC
TRBJ2-5,NA,TRBV19,NA,CASSRGRAETQYF,TGTGCCAGTAGTAGAGGCAGGGCTGAGACCCAGTACTTC
TRBJ2-7,NA,TRBV10-3,NA,CAIRLSSGAYEQYF,TGTGCCATCCGGCTTTCATCAGGGGCTTACGAGCAGTACTTC
TRBJ2-5,NA,TRBV29-1,NA,CSVEGWGSQETQYF,TGCAGCGTTGAAGGCTGGGGATCCCAAGAGACCCAGTACTTC
TRBJ2-1,TRBD2,TRBV19,NA,CASFPRLAGPPEQFF,TGTGCCAGTTTTCCCAGACTAGCGGGACCCCCCGAGCAGTTCTTC
TRBJ2-1,TRBD1,TRBV6-5,many,CASTGTGVGNEQFF,TGTGCCAGCACGGGGACAGGGGTGGGCAATGAGCAGTTCTTC
TRBJ1-5,NA,TRBV25-1,NA,CASGDRHNQPQHF,TGTGCCAGCGGCGACAGACACAATCAGCCCCAGCATTTT
TRBJ2-2,TRBD2,TRBV28,NA,CASSRAGVGTGELFF,TGTGCCAGCAGTCGGGCGGGAGTAGGCACCGGGGAGCTGTTTTTT
TRBJ2-7,TRBD1,TRBV7-2,NA,CASSSGTGIYEQYF,TGTGCCAGCAGCTCAGGGACAGGGATCTACGAGCAGTACTTC
TRBJ2-3,TRBD2,TRBV6-6,NA,CASSEGLAANTQYF,TGTGCCAGCAGCGAAGGACTAGCGGCGAATACGCAGTATTTT
TRBJ1-1,NA,TRBV29-1,once,CSVAAPGTKAFF,TGCAGCGTCGCAGCCCCCGGGACAAAGGCTTTCTTT
TRBJ2-5,NA,TRBV7-3,NA,CASSPGDVQETQYF,TGTGCCAGCAGCCCTGGGGACGTCCAAGAGACCCAGTACTTC
TRBJ1-4,NA,TRBV5-1,few,CASSLSADNEKLFF,TGCGCCAGCAGCTTGTCAGCAGATAATGAAAAACTGTTTTTT
TRBJ2-3,NA,TRBV5-1,once,CASSFTSPYTDTQYF,TGCGCCAGCAGCTTTACTAGCCCGTACACAGATACGCAGTATTTT
TRBJ2-3,NA,TRBV9,NA,CASSSEGGRTDTQYF,TGTGCCAGCAGTTCCGAGGGGGGTCGCACAGATACGCAGTATTTT
TRBJ1-1,NA,TRBV20-1,many,CSATKTEAFF,TGCAGTGCTACAAAAACAGAAGCTTTCTTT
TRBJ1-2,NA,TRBV9,NA,CASSAGMYGYTF,TGTGCCAGCAGCGCAGGGATGTATGGCTACACCTTC
TRBJ2-5,NA,TRBV4-3,NA,CASSLQGGETQYF,TGCGCCAGCAGCCTTCAGGGAGGAGAGACCCAGTACTTC
TRBJ1-4,TRBD1,TRBV28,NA,CASTTGGASNEKLFF,TGTGCCAGCACCACAGGGGGCGCGAGTAATGAAAAACTGTTTTTT
TRBJ2-5,TRBD2,TRBV28,NA,CASSLFETLAGGETQYF,TGTGCCAGCAGTTTATTTGAGACCTTAGCGGGAGGGGAGACCCAGTACTTC
TRBJ2-1,NA,TRBV5-6,NA,CASSQGSGYEQFF,TGTGCCAGCTCCCAGGGGTCAGGCTATGAGCAGTTCTTC
TRBJ1-2,NA,TRBV10-3,NA,CATMFGGAYGYTF,TGTGCCACCATGTTCGGGGGGGCCTATGGCTACACCTTC
TRBJ2-5,TRBD1,TRBV2,NA,CASSSGTGFQETQYF,TGTGCCAGCAGTTCCGGGACAGGGTTCCAAGAGACCCAGTACTTC